Detailed here is one TCR beta chain. Germline V gene lookup returns CDR1 KGHDR and CDR2 SFDVKD. This CDR3 has 15 amino acids. J gave up 4 bases and V 4 bases, and 7 bases lay outside the gene matches. In the authors' methods: Researchers report that nucleated cell counts were estimated from reference gene primer amplification. Profiled with immunoSEQ multiplex PCR; TCRdb holds only in-frame clones, not every one. V and J calls and clone size come straight from that table; D and trimming were deduced from the DNA. The data show about 55,000 clones, 88% seen once. The entry originates in a study of blood T cell repertoires in COVID-19. Study-wide background: Sites in the United States, Italy and Spain provided acute and convalescent COVID-19 samples. The analysed material was cDNA or gDNA that came from T cells, B-cell-depleted T cells, or PBMCs.

The chain recombines TRBV24-1 with TRBJ2-3, with 7 bases identical to TRBD1. Sequencing was done on a sample of peripheral blood. This TCR derives from a man between 60 and 75 years old with active COVID-19. The CDR3 DNA is TGTGCCACCAGTGACACAGGGGAAGGCGCAGATACGCAGTATTTT. This sequence encodes CATSDTGEGADTQYF.